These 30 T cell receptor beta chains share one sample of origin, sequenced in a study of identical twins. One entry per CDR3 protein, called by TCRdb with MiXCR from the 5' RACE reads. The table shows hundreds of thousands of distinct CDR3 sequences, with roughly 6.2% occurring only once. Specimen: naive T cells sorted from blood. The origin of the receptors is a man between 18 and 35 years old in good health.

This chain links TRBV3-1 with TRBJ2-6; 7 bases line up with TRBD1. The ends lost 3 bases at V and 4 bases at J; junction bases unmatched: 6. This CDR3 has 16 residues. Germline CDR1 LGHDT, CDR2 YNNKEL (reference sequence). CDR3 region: CASSHRTGVGANVLTF. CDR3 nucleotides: TGTGCCAGCAGCCATCGCACAGGGGTCGGGGCCAACGTCCTGACTTTC.

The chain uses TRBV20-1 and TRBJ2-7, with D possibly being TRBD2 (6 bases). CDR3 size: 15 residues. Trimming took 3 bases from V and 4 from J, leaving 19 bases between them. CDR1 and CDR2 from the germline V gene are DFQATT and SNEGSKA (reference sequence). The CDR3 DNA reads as TGCAGTGCTAGGGGGAGGCTCCGGCTAGAGTACGAGCAGTACTTC. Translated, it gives CSARGRLRLEYEQYF.

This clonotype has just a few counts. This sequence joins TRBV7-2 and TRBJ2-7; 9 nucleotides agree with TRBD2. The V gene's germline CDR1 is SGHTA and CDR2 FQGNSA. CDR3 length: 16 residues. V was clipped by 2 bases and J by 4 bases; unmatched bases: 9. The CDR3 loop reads CASSLSLAGVIYEQYF. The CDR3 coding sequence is TGTGCCAGCAGCTTAAGTTTAGCGGGAGTTATTTACGAGCAGTACTTC.

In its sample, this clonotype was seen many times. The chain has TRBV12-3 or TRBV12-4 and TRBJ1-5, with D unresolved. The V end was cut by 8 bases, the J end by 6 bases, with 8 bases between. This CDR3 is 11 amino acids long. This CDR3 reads CASGKGQPQHF. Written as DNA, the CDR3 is TGTGCCAGCGGGAAGGGTCAGCCCCAGCATTTT.

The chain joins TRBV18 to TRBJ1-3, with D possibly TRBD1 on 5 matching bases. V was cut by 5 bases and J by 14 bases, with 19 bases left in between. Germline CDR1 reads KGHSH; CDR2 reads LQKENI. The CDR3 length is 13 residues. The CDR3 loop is CASSSRNEGTLYF. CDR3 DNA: TGTGCCAGCTCATCGCGAAATGAAGGGACCTTATATTTT.

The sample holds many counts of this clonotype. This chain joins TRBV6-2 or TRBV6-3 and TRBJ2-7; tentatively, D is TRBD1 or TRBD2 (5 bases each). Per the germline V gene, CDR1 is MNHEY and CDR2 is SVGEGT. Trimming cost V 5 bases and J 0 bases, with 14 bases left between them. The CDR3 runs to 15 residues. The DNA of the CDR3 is TGTGCCAGCAGTACCCGGGACGGCGCCTCCTACGAGCAGTACTTC. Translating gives CASSTRDGASYEQYF.

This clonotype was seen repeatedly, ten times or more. Here the CDR3 reads CATSDSPQQDEQFF. The CDR3 nucleotides are TGTGCCACCAGTGATTCACCCCAGCAGGATGAGCAGTTCTTC. The chain links TRBV24-1 to TRBJ2-1; D call uncertain. The CDR3 sequence is 14 residues long. V was clipped by 2 bases and J by 8 bases, with 12 bases between them. Germline V gives CDR1 KGHDR, CDR2 SFDVKD.

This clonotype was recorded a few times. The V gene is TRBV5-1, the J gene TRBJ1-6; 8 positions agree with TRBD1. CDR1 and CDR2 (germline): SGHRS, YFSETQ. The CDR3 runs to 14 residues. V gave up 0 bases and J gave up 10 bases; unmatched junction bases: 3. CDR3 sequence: CASSLGTGLSPLHF. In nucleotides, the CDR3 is TGCGCCAGCAGCTTGGGGACAGGGTTGTCACCCCTCCACTTT.

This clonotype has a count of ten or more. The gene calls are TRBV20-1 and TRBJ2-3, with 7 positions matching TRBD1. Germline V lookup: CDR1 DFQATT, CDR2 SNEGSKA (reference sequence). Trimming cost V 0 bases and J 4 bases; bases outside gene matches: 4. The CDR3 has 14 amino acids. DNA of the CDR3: TGCAGTGCTAGAGAAGGGGGCGAGGCAGATACGCAGTATTTT. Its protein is CSAREGGEADTQYF.

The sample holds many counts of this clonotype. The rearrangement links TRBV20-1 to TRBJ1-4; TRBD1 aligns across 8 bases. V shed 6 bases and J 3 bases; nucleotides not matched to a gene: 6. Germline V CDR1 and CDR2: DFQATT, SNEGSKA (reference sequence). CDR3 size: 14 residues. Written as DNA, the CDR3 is TGCAGTGCAAGTCAGGGACAGGCTAATGAAAAACTGTTTTTT. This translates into CSASQGQANEKLFF.

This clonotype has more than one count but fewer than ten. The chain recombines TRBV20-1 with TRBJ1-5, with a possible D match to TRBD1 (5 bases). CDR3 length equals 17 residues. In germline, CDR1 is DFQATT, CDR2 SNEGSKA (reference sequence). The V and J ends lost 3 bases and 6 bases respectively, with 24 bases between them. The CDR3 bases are TGCAGTGCTAGCCATGGAAGGGGTCTAGGTGTGTCTCAGCCCCAGCATTTT. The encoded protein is CSASHGRGLGVSQPQHF.

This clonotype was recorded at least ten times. The CDR3 region has the DNA TGTGCCAGCAGCCCTGGACAGGGCTCCTATTCACCCCTCCACTTT. Amino acid sequence: CASSPGQGSYSPLHF. This chain joins TRBV5-8 and TRBJ1-6, with 8 bases lining up with TRBD1. Unmatched junction bases numbered 8, after V lost 4 bases and J lost 8 bases. The CDR3 is 15 amino acids. The V gene's germline CDR1 is SGHTS and CDR2 YDEGEE.

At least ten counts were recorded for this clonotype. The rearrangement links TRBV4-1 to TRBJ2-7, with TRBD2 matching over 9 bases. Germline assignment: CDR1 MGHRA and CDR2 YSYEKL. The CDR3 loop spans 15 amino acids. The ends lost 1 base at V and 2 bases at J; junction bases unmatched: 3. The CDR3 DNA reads TGCGCCAGCAGCCAAGGACTAGCGGCCCCCTACGAGCAGTACTTC. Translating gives CASSQGLAAPYEQYF.

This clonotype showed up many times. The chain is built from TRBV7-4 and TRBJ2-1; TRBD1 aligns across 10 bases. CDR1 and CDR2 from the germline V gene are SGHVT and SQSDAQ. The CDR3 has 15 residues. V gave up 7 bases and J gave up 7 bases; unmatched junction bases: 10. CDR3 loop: CASTETGTGANEQFF. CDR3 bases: TGTGCCAGCACCGAAACCGGGACAGGGGCTAATGAGCAGTTCTTC. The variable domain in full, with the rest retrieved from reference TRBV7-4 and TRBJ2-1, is GAGVSQSPRYKVAKRGRDVALRCDSISGHVTLYWYRQTLGQGSEVLTYSQSDAQRDKSGRPSGRFSAERPERSVSTLKIQRTEQGDSAVYLCASTETGTGANEQFFGPGTRLTVL.

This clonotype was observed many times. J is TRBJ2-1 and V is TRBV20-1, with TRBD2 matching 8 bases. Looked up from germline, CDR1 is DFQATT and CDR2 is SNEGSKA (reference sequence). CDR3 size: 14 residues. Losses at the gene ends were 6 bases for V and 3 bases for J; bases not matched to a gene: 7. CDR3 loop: CSASEGLVYNEQFF. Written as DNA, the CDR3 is TGCAGTGCCAGCGAGGGACTAGTCTACAATGAGCAGTTCTTC.

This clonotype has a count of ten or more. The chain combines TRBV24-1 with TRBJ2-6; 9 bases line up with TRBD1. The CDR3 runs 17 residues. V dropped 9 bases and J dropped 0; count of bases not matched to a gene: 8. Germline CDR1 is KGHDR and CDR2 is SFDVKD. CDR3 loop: CATEGQGTFSGANVLTF. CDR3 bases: TGTGCCACCGAGGGACAGGGCACCTTCTCTGGGGCCAACGTCCTGACTTTC.

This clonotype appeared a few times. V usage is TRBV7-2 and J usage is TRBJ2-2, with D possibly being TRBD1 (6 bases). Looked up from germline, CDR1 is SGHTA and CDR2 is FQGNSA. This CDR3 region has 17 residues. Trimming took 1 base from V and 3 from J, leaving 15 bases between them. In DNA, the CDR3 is TGTGCCAGCAGCTTAGGGTGGGGGCAGGGACACACCGGGGAGCTGTTTTTT. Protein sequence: CASSLGWGQGHTGELFF.

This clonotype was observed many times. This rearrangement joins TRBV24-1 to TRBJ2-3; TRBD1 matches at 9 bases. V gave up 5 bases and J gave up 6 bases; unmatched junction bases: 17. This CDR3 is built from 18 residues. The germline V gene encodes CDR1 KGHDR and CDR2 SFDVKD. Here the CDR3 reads CATSVVPGQGRASDTQYF. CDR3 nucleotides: TGTGCCACCAGTGTCGTCCCGGGACAGGGAAGGGCATCTGATACGCAGTATTTT.

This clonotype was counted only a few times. The CDR3 region has the DNA TGCGCCAGCAGCTTGGCCGAGGGGCAGGAGACCCAGTACTTC. This codes for CASSLAEGQETQYF. The V call is TRBV5-1, the J call TRBJ2-5; D might be TRBD1 or TRBD2, each matching 5 bases. Germline assignment: CDR1 SGHRS and CDR2 YFSETQ. The V end was cut by 0 bases, the J end by 5 bases, with 11 bases between. CDR3 length: 14 amino acids.

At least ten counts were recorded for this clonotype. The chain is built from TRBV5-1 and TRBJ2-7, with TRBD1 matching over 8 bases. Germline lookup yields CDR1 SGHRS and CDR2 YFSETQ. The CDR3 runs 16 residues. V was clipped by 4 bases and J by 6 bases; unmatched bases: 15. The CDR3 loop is CASSLEEDRALREQYF. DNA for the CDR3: TGCGCCAGCAGCCTCGAGGAGGACAGGGCTCTTCGCGAGCAGTACTTC.

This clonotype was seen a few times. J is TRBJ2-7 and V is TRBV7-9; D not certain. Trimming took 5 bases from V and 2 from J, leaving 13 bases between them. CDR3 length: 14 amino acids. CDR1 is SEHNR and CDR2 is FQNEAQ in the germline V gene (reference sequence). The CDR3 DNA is TGTGCCAGCAGCCCGAGGACGGATGCCTACGAGCAGTACTTC. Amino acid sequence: CASSPRTDAYEQYF.

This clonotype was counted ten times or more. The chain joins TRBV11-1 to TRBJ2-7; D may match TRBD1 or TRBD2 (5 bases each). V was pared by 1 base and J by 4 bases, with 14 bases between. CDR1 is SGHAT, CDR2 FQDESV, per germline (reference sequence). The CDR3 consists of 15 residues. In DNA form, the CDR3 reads TGTGCCAGCAGCTTAGTAGGGACGGAGAAATACGAGCAGTACTTC. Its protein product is CASSLVGTEKYEQYF.

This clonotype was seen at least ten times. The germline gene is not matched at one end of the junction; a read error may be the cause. The CDR3 loop reads CASQDARNIQYF. The DNA of the CDR3 is TGTGCCAGCCAGGACGCCAGAAACATTCAGTACTTC. The chain joins TRBV4-2 to TRBJ2-4; the D is unclear. The CDR3 consists of 12 residues. Germline values: CDR1 LGHNA, CDR2 YNFKEQ.

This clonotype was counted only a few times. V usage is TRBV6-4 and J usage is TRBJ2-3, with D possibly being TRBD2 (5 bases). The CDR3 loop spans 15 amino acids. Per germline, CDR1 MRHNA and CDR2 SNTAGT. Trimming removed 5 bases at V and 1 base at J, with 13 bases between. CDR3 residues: CASSPTEAGTDTQYF. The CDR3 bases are TGTGCCAGCAGTCCGACCGAAGCGGGCACAGATACGCAGTATTTT.

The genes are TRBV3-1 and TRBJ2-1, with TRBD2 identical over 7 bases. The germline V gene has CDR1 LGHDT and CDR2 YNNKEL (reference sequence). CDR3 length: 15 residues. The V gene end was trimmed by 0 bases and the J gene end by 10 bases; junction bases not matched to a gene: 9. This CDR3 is CASSQDQAGAREQFF. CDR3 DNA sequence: TGTGCCAGCAGCCAAGATCAGGCGGGAGCCCGGGAGCAGTTCTTC.

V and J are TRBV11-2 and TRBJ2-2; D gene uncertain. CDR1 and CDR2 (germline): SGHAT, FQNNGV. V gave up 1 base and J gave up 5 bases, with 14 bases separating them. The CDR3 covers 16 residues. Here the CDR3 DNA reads TGTGCCAGCAGCTTAGGGGCCGGTCTACGAACCGGGGAGCTGTTTTTT. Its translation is CASSLGAGLRTGELFF.

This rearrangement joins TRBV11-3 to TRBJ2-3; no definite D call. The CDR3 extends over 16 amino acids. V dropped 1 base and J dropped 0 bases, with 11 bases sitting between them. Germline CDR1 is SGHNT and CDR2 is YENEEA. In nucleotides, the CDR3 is TGTGCCAGCAGCTTAGGCCGGGCCTCCAGCACAGATACGCAGTATTTT. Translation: CASSLGRASSTDTQYF. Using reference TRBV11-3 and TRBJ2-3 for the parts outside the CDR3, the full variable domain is EAGVVQSPRYKIIEKKQPVAFWCNPISGHNTLYWYLQNLGQGPELLIRYENEEAVDDSQLPKDRFSAERLKGVDSTLKIQPAELGDSAVYLCASSLGRASSTDTQYFGPGTRLTVL.

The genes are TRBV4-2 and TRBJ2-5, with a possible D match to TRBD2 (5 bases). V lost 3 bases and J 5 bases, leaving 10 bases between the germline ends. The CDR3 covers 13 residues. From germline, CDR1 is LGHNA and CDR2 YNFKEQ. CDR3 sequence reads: CASSQGSVETQYF. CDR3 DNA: TGTGCCAGCAGCCAGGGGAGCGTGGAGACCCAGTACTTC.

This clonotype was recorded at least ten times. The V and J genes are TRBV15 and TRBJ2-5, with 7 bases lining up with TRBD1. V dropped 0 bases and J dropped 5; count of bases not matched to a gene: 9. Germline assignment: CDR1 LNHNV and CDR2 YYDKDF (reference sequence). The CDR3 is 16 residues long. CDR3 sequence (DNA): TGTGCCACCAGCAGAGATGGGACAGCTGTCGTGGAGACCCAGTACTTC. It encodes CATSRDGTAVVETQYF.

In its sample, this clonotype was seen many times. This chain's CDR3 is CATSVSGTNEQFF. The CDR3 DNA follows: TGTGCCACCAGTGTAAGCGGGACCAATGAGCAGTTCTTC. The V call is TRBV24-1, the J call TRBJ2-1; 7 bases map to TRBD2. V was pared by 5 bases and J by 6 bases, with 3 bases of the junction left unmatched. Germline V gene data show CDR1 as KGHDR and CDR2 as SFDVKD. CDR3 length: 13 residues.